This T cell receptor (beta chain) was identified during a study of PD-1 blockade in classical Hodgkin lymphoma. Time point meaning: cycle 4 day 1 (C4D1), after more than 5 weeks of nivolumab. Each and every patient relapsed after autologous stem cell transplantation, and patients got differing brentuximab vedotin exposure. Clones were read by immunoSEQ multiplex PCR, and TCRdb kept only the in-frame ones, dropping some. This table holds about 20,000 clones, around 76% found once. The CDR3 covers 13 residues. Per germline, CDR1 MNHEY and CDR2 SVGAGI. The ends were cut back, 7 bases at V and 12 bases at J, with 16 bases in the middle.

V gene TRBV6-5 combines with J gene TRBJ1-6, with D tentatively TRBD1 (5 bases). The sequences come from peripheral blood mononuclear cells (PBMCs), collected before the fourth cycle of nivolumab. The sequence was collected from a human donor with classical Hodgkin lymphoma. CDR3 nucleotides: TGTGCCAGCATGGGGGGAGCGGCGGGACCCCTCCACTTT. It is translated as CASMGGAAGPLHF.